What follows are 25 T cell receptor beta chains derived from one specimen sequenced in a study of human T cells and chemical hapten exposure. Time point here: patch test 2, 6 weeks after DPC sensitization. Stated treatment: therapeutic diphenylcyclopropenone sensitization with weekly scalp DPC. TCRdb re-derived calls from the RACE reads in MiXCR, one entry per CDR3 protein. The table lists roughly 100,000 distinct CDR3 sequences, about 9.6% of them singletons. This specimen was whole blood, taken in connection with sensitization to the hapten diphenylcyclopropenone (DPC). The receptors shown here come from a woman aged 35 to 49 with alopecia areata. Some clones in this sample may be carry-over from other donors' samples.

V and J are TRBV29-1 and TRBJ2-7; unclear D gene. Deletions cut 0 bases from V and 6 bases from J, with 18 bases between. Germline V lookup: CDR1 SQVTM, CDR2 ANQGSEA. CDR3 length equals 15 residues. In nucleotides, the CDR3 is TGCAGCGTTGAAGATGGATCCCTAGTTGGTGGCGAGCAGTACTTC. Protein sequence: CSVEDGSLVGGEQYF.

There are a few counts of this clonotype. The V and J genes are TRBV4-1 and TRBJ2-5; 7 bases agree with TRBD2. The CDR3 is 15 residues long. V was pared by 2 bases and J by 7 bases, with 10 bases of the junction left unmatched. In germline, CDR1 is MGHRA, CDR2 YSYEKL. CDR3 protein: CASSQLSGSSWTQYF. The CDR3 nucleotides are TGCGCCAGCAGCCAACTTAGCGGGTCCTCATGGACCCAGTACTTC.

This clonotype was recorded only once. V usage is TRBV7-2 and J usage is TRBJ2-3; D is unresolved. CDR3 length: 12 residues. V was trimmed by 2 bases and J by 5 bases, leaving 5 bases between them. Germline V CDR1 and CDR2: SGHTA, FQGNSA. CDR3 in DNA: TGTGCCAGCAGCTTATTCATAGATACGCAGTATTTT. It codes for CASSLFIDTQYF.

This clonotype was counted between two and nine times. This sequence joins TRBV10-3 and TRBJ2-3; TRBD2 aligns across 7 bases. V dropped 2 bases and J dropped 3; count of bases not matched to a gene: 2. This CDR3 spans 14 amino acids. The germline gives CDR1 ENHRY, CDR2 SYGVKD. In nucleotides, the CDR3 is TGTGCCATCAGTGAGAAACTAGCGACAGATACGCAGTATTTT. It is translated as CAISEKLATDTQYF.

This clonotype was found a few times. The J gene is TRBJ1-1, the V gene TRBV4-3; the D is unclear. The CDR3 is 18 amino acids. Germline loops: CDR1 LGHNA, CDR2 YSLEER. V shed 0 bases and J shed 4 bases, with 21 bases lying between them. This CDR3 is CASSQEMYGKGPGTEAFF. In nucleotides, the CDR3 is TGCGCCAGCAGCCAAGAAATGTATGGGAAGGGTCCGGGCACTGAAGCTTTCTTT.

This clonotype was seen ten or more times. V is TRBV3-1 and J is TRBJ1-5; maybe TRBD1 (6 bases). The CDR3 runs to 16 residues. CDR1 and CDR2 (germline): LGHDT, YNNKEL (reference sequence). V gave up 6 bases and J gave up 0 bases, with 15 bases separating them. The CDR3: CASSQSTGFSNQPQHF. The CDR3 DNA reads TGTGCCAGCAGTCAAAGTACAGGGTTTAGCAATCAGCCCCAGCATTTT.

This clonotype was detected many times. One junction end does not reproduce the germline sequence, and a read error may be involved. V and J are TRBV20-1 and TRBJ2-1, with a possible D match to TRBD2 (5 bases). This CDR3 has 12 residues. Germline V gene data show CDR1 as DFQATT and CDR2 as SNEGSKA (reference sequence). The DNA of the CDR3 is TGCAGTGCCCCGGGATCTCCTCATGATCAGTTCTTC. Translated, it gives CSAPGSPHDQFF.

This clonotype came up many times. The CDR3 coding sequence is TGCAGCGTTAAACTAGCGGGGTCTCCCGGGGAGCTGTTTTTT. This translates into CSVKLAGSPGELFF. The chain has TRBV29-1 and TRBJ2-2, with TRBD2 identical over 10 bases. CDR3 size: 14 residues. Per germline, CDR1 SQVTM and CDR2 ANQGSEA. Trimming at V came to 5 bases and at J to 6 bases, leaving 6 bases not matched to a gene.

V gene TRBV5-6 combines with J gene TRBJ2-1; 10 nucleotides align to TRBD1. This CDR3 comprises 15 residues. Germline V gene sequence: CDR1 SGHDT, CDR2 YYEEEE. Unmatched junction bases numbered 4, after V lost 4 bases and J lost 3 bases. CDR3 bases: TGTGCCAGCAGCAAGACAGGGGGCGGCTACAATGAGCAGTTCTTC. It yields the protein CASSKTGGGYNEQFF.

This clonotype showed up just a few times. The genes are TRBV28 and TRBJ2-3, with 8 bases aligning to TRBD1. Germline-derived CDR1 and CDR2 are MDHEN and SYDVKM. Trimming removed 4 bases from V and 5 bases from J; junction bases left unmatched: 8. The length of the CDR3 is 15 residues. The CDR3 coding sequence is TGTGCCAGCAGTTCCCTCGGACAGGGCGGAGATACGCAGTATTTT. It codes for CASSSLGQGGDTQYF.

This clonotype was detected only a few times. The V gene is TRBV20-1, the J gene TRBJ2-2; tentative D call: TRBD1 (5 bases). Germline V lookup: CDR1 DFQATT, CDR2 SNEGSKA (reference sequence). This CDR3 comprises 14 residues. Trimming took 0 bases from V and 2 from J, leaving 7 bases between them. DNA of the CDR3: TGCAGTGCTAGAGATCAGGGAAACACCGGGGAGCTGTTTTTT. As protein: CSARDQGNTGELFF.

This clonotype was found many times. This chain uses TRBV29-1 with TRBJ2-2; a weak D match, TRBD1 (5 bases). The CDR3 has 12 amino acids. Germline V gene sequence: CDR1 SQVTM, CDR2 ANQGSEA. The germline V and J ends were trimmed by 7 bases and 1 base, with 7 bases remaining between them. CDR3 region: CSGTGNTGELFF. The DNA for the CDR3 is TGCAGCGGAACAGGGAACACCGGGGAGCTGTTTTTT.

This clonotype was recorded many times. The V call is TRBV4-2, the J call TRBJ2-7, with TRBD2 as a possible D gene (6 bases). The V and J ends lost 0 bases and 3 bases respectively, with 15 bases between them. The germline V gene has CDR1 LGHNA and CDR2 YNFKEQ. The CDR3 covers 16 residues. The CDR3 loop is CASSQEGGAGLYEQYF. As DNA, the CDR3 is TGTGCCAGCAGCCAAGAGGGCGGGGCGGGACTCTACGAGCAGTACTTC.

The chain carries TRBV21-1 and TRBJ2-7; the D segment call TRBD2 is taken from the table without a DNA check. TRBV21-1 is flagged as a pseudogene. The CDR3 is 17 amino acids. The DNA for the CDR3 is TGTGCCAGCAGCGGTCTTGGGACTAGCGGGAGGGCCTACGAGCAGTACTTC. The encoded protein is CASSGLGTSGRAYEQYF.

In its sample, this clonotype was seen a few times. This chain connects TRBV20-1 to TRBJ1-3; D call uncertain. The CDR3 is 14 residues long. CDR1 is DFQATT, CDR2 SNEGSKA, per germline (reference sequence). V was trimmed by 5 bases and J by 0 bases, leaving 11 bases between them. In DNA form, the CDR3 reads TGCAGTGCTGCGGCGGCTAGCTCTGGAAACACCATATATTTT. It is translated as CSAAAASSGNTIYF.

In its sample, this clonotype was seen many times. The chain links TRBV4-3 to TRBJ2-7, with D perhaps matching TRBD1 or TRBD2 (5 bases each). V was pared by 0 bases and J by 4 bases, with 28 bases between. This CDR3 spans 20 amino acids. Germline CDR1 and CDR2: LGHNA and YSLEER. As DNA, the CDR3 is TGCGCCAGCAGCCAAGATTTGCTATTTGAGGGGCCGGGCCTCCTGTACGAGCAGTACTTC. This codes for CASSQDLLFEGPGLLYEQYF.

In this sample, this clonotype turned up a few times. A much more abundant neighbour one base away suggests this may be a read error. The rearrangement joins TRBV28 to TRBJ1-2; D is undetermined. Germline CDR1 is MDHEN and CDR2 is SYDVKM. The ends were cut back, 3 bases at V and 4 bases at J, with 6 bases in the middle. The CDR3 extends over 12 amino acids. The CDR3: CASSFRAYGYTF. CDR3 DNA sequence: TGTGCCAGCAGTTTTAGGGCCTATGGCTACACCTTC.

This clonotype was picked up a small number of times. V usage is TRBV10-3 and J usage is TRBJ1-2; tentatively, D is TRBD1 (6 bases). Germline V CDR1 and CDR2: ENHRY, SYGVKD. The V end lost 2 bases, the J end lost 2 bases, and 9 bases lay between the germline ends. The CDR3 extends over 14 amino acids. Here the CDR3 DNA reads TGTGCCATCAGTGAGGAAACAGGGAACTATGGCTACACCTTC. This translates into CAISEETGNYGYTF.

In this sample, this clonotype turned up a few times. The CDR3 coding sequence is TGTGCCAGCTCCTGGGGACATGGACTGGAGATGGACGAGCAGTACTTC. Protein product: CASSWGHGLEMDEQYF. The J gene is TRBJ2-7, the V gene TRBV25-1; weak D call: TRBD1 (6 bases). The V gene's germline CDR1 is MGHDK and CDR2 SYGVNS. V was shortened by 8 bases and J by 5 bases, with 25 bases between the two germline ends. CDR3 length: 16 residues.

This chain links TRBV9 with TRBJ2-1; D may be TRBD1 or TRBD2 (5 bases each). V was trimmed by 0 bases and J by 3 bases, leaving 10 bases between them. The CDR3 covers 15 residues. Germline V gene sequence: CDR1 SGDLS, CDR2 YYNGEE. Here the CDR3 reads CASSVDGTDYNEQFF. CDR3 DNA sequence: TGTGCCAGCAGCGTAGATGGGACGGACTACAATGAGCAGTTCTTC. Combining the CDR3 with reference TRBV9 and TRBJ2-1 gives the whole variable domain DSGVTQTPKHLITATGQRVTLRCSPRSGDLSVYWYQQSLDQGLQFLIQYYNGEERAKGNILERFSAQQFPDLHSELNLSSLELGDSALYFCASSVDGTDYNEQFFGPGTRLTVL.

In its sample, this clonotype was seen many times. The genes are TRBV12-5 and TRBJ1-1, with a possible D match to TRBD1 (6 bases). V was trimmed by 5 bases and J by 5 bases, leaving 12 bases between them. Germline CDR1 and CDR2: LGHNT and FRNRAP. CDR3 length: 13 residues. The CDR3 nucleotides read TGTGCTAGTGGTCTTACAGGGCATACTGAAGCTTTCTTT. Its protein is CASGLTGHTEAFF.

V usage is TRBV28 and J usage is TRBJ1-2; weak D call: TRBD1 (6 bases). The V end was cut by 7 bases, the J end by 7 bases, with 16 bases between. The CDR3 length is 13 residues. CDR1 MDHEN and CDR2 SYDVKM come from the germline V gene. The chain's CDR3 is CASNESGAPGYTF. In nucleotides, the CDR3 is TGTGCCAGCAACGAATCAGGGGCGCCTGGCTACACCTTC.

This clonotype has ten or more counts. A read error may produce the germline difference seen at one junction end. This chain connects TRBV20-1 to TRBJ2-2; TRBD1 aligns across 7 bases. CDR1 and CDR2 (germline): DFQATT, SNEGSKA (reference sequence). The CDR3 extends over 15 amino acids. CDR3 nucleotides: TGCAGTGCTGGAGACAGGGTTTGGAACACCGGGGAGCTGTTTTTT. It translates to CSAGDRVWNTGELFF.

This clonotype has at least ten counts. This chain connects TRBV5-4 to TRBJ2-7, with 8 nucleotides matching TRBD2. The CDR3 sequence is 13 residues long. Looked up from germline, CDR1 is SGHNT and CDR2 is YYREEE (reference sequence). With 2 bases clipped from V and 6 bases from J, the junction kept 4 bases outside the gene matches. The CDR3 coding sequence is TGTGCCAGCAGCTTAGCGGGAGTGCTCGAGCAGTACTTC. Translating gives CASSLAGVLEQYF.

There are many counts of this clonotype. The J gene is TRBJ2-2, the V gene TRBV7-8; D is perhaps TRBD1 (6 bases). Germline CDR1 and CDR2: SGHVS and FQNEAQ. With 4 bases removed from V and 1 base from J, the gap between germline ends came to 22 bases. The CDR3 length is 19 residues. CDR3 bases: TGTGCCAGCAGCTCCCTCGGCAGGGGTCCCTCCTGGAACACCGGGGAGCTGTTTTTT. This sequence encodes CASSSLGRGPSWNTGELFF.